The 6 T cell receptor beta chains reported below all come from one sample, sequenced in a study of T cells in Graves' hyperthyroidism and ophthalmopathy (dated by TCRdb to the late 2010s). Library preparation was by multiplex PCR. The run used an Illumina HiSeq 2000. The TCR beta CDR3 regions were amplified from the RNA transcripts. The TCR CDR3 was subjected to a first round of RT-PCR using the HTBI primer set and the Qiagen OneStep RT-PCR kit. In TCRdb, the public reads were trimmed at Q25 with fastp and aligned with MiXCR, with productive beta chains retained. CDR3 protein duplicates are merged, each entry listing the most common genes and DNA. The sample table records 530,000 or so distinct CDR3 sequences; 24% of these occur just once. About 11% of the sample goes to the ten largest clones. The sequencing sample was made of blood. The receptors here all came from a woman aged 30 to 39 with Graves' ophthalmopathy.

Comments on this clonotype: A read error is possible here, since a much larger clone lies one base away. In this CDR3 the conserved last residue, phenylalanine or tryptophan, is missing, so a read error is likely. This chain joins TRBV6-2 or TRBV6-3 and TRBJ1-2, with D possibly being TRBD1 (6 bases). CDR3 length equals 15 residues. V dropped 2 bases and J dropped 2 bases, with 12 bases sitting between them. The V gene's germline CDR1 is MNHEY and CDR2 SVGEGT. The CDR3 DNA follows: TGTGCCAGCAGTTACGTGGGGGCGGACAACTATGGCTACACCCTC. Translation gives CASSYVGADNYGYTL.

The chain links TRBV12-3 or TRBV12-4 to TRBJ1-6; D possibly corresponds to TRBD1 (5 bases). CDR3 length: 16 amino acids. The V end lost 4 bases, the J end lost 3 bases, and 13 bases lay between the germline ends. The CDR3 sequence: CASSSFRAVYNSPLHF. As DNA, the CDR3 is TGTGCCAGCAGTTCTTTCAGGGCGGTCTATAATTCACCCCTCCACTTT.

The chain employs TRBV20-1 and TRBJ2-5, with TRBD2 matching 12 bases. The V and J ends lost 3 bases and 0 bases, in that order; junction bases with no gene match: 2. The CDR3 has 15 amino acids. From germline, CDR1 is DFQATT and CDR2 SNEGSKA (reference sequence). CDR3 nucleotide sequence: TGCAGTGCTAGTGGACTAGCGGGAAACCAAGAGACCCAGTACTTC. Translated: CSASGLAGNQETQYF.

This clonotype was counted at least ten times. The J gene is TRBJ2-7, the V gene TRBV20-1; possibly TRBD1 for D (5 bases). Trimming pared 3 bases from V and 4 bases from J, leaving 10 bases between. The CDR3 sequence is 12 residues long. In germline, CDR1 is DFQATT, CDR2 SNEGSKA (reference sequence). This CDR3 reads CSARGQGYEQYF. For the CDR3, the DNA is TGCAGTGCTAGGGGGCAGGGATACGAGCAGTACTTC.

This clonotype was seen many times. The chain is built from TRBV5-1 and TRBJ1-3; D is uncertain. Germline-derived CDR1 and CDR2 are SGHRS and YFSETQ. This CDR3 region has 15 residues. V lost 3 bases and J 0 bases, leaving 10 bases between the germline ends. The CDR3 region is CASSSSGVSGNTIYF. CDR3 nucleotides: TGCGCCAGCAGCTCGTCAGGTGTCTCTGGAAACACCATATATTTT.

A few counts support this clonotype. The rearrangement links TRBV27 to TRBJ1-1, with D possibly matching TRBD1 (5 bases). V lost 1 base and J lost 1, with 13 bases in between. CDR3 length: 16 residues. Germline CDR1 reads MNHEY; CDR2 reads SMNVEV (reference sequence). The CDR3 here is CASSLYVGGSNTEAFF. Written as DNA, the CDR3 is TGTGCCAGCAGTTTATACGTCGGGGGATCGAACACTGAAGCTTTCTTT.